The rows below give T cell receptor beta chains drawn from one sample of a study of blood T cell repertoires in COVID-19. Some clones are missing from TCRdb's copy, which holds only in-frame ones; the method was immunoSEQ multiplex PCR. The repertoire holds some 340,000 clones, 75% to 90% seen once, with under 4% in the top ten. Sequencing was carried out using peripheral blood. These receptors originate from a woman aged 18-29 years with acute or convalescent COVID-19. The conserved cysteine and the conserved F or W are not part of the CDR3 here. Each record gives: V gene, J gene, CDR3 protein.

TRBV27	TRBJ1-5	ASSLLGGPDQPQH
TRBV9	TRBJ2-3	ASSVDYSGGGTDTQY
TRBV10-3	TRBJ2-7	AIRLASGSYEQY
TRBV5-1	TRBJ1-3	ASSLSSSGSGNTIY
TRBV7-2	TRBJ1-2	ASSLGQGNYGYT
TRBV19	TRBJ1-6	ATSGTVTNSPLH
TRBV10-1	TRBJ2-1	ASSQVGAEYNEQF
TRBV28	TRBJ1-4	ASSATGDEKLF
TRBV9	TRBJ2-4	ASSLSGNGNIQY
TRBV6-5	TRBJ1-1	ASSTGGENTEAF
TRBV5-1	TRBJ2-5	ASSFPAGQETQY
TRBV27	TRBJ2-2	ASSIYRPGELF
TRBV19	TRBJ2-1	ASSISTGKNEQF
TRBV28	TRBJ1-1	ASTGAGGTEAF
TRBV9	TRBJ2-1	ASSVAGRYNEQF
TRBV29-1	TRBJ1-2	SAMGQGAIYGYT
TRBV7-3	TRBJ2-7	ASSFPGQSSYEQY
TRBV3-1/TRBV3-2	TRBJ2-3	ASSSRRGEGTDTQY
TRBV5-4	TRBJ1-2	ASSLDGRGGGYT
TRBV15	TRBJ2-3	ATSRDRSGPPQY
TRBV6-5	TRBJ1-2	ASSWDRAAYGYT
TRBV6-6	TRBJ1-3	ASEVGQGNTIY
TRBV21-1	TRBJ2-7	ASSRVSGTGKDEQY
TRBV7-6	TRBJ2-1	ASSPTGAGYNEQF
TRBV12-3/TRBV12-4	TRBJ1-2	ASRLQANYGYT
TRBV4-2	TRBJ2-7	ASSQDFAREQY
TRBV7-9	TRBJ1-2	ASSPRGGTANYGYT
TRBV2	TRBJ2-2	ASRGDSLTGELF
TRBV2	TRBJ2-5	ASSVRQETQY
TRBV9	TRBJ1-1	ASSEDRGLGTEAF
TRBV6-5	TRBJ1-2	ASSYPKSGALYGYT
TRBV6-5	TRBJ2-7	ASTNGQGGSNEQY
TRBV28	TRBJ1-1	ASSLGSRSGAF
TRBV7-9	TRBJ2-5	ASSYLGVETQY
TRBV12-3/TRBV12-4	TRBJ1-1	AIILGSNTEAF
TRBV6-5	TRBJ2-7	ASRGTGIYEQY
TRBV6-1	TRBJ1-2	ASSDAGWGYT
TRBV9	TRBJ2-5	ASSVGLAGGLQTQY
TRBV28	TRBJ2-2	ASRQGINTGELF
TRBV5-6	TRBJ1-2	ASSLRAGAYGYT
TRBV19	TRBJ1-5	ASSIQAGGVNQPQH
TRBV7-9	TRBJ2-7	ASSLTYGQGGYEQY
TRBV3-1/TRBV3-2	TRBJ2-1	ASSQVDSYNEQF
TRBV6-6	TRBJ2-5	ASRRGTEQETQY
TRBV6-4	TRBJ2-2	ASSDSRIGELF
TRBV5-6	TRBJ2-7	ASSLGSSYEQY
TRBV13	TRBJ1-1	ASSVGQTGGTEAF
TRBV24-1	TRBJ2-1	ATSDPTSGGYNEQF
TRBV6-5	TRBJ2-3	ASRSGGIRDTQY
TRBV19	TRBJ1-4	ASSRWTGDREKLF
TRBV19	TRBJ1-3	ASPGQLGNTIY
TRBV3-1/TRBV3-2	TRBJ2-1	ASSQTAGGSNEQF
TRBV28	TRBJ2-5	ASSSDRTGGTKTQY